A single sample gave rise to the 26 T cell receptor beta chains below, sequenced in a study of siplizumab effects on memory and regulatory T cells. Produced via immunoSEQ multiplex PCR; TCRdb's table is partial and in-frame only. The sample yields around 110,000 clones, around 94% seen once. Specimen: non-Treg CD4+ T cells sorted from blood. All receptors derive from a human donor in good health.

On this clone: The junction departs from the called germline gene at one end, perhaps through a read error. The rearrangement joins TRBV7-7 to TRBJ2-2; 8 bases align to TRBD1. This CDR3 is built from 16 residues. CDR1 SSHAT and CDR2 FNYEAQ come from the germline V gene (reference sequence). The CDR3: CASSKTGAMHTGELFF. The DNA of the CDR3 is TGTGCTAGCAGCAAGACAGGGGCGATGCACACCGGGGAGCTGTTTTTT.

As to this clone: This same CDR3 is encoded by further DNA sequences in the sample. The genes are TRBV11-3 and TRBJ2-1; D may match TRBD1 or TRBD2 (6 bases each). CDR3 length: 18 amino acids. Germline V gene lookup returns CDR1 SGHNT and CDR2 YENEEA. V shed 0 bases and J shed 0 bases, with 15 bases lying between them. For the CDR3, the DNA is TGTGCCAGCAGCTTAGATCAAGGGGGGACGAGCTCCTACAATGAGCAGTTCTTC. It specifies CASSLDQGGTSSYNEQFF. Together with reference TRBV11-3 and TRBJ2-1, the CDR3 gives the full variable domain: EAGVVQSPRYKIIEKKQPVAFWCNPISGHNTLYWYLQNLGQGPELLIRYENEEAVDDSQLPKDRFSAERLKGVDSTLKIQPAELGDSAVYLCASSLDQGGTSSYNEQFFGPGTRLTVL.

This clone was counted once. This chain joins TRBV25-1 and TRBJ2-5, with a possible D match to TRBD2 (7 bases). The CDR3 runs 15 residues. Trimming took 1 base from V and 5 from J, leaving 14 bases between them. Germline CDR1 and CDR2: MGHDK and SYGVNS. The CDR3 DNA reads TGTGCCAGCAGTGAATTTAGGGGGGGGATGGAGACCCAGTACTTC. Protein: CASSEFRGGMETQYF.

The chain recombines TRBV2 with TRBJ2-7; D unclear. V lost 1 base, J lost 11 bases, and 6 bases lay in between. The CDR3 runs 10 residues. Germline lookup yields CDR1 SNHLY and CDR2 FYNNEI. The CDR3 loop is CASSEGVEYF. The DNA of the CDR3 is TGTGCCAGCAGTGAAGGGGTGGAGTACTTC.

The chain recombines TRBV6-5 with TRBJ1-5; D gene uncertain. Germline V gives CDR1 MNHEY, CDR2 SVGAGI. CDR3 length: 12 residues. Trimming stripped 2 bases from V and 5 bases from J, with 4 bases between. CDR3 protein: CASSYVYQPQHF. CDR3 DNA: TGTGCCAGCAGTTACGTTTATCAGCCCCAGCATTTT.

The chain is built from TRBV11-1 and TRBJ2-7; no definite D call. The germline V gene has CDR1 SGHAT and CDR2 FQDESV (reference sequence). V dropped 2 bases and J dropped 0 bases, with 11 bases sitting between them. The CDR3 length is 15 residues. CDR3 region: CASSLQQWSSYEQYF. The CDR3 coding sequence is TGTGCCAGCAGCTTACAACAGTGGAGCTCCTACGAGCAGTACTTC.

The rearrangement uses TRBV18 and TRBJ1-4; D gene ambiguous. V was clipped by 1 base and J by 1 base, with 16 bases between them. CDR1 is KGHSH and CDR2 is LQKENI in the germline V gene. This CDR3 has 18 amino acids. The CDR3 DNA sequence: TGTGCCAGCTCACCACAGAATAGTTTTGGAAAAACTAATGAAAAACTGTTTTTT. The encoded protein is CASSPQNSFGKTNEKLFF. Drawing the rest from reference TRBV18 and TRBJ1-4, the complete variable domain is NAGVMQNPRHLVRRRGQEARLRCSPMKGHSHVYWYRQLPEEGLKFMVYLQKENIIDESGMPKERFSAEFPKEGPSILRIQQVVRGDSAAYFCASSPQNSFGKTNEKLFFGSGTQLSVL.

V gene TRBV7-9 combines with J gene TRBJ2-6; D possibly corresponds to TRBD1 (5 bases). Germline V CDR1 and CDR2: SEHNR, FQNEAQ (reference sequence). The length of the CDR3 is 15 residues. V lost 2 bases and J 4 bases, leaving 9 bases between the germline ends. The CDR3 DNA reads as TGTGCCAGCAGCTTACAGGGTACCGGGGCCAACGTCCTGACTTTC. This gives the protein CASSLQGTGANVLTF.

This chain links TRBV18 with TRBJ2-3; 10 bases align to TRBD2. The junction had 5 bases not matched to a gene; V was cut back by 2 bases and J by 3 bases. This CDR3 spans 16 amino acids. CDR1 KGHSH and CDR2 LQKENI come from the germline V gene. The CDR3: CASSPGLAADTDTQYF. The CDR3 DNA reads TGTGCCAGCTCACCAGGACTAGCGGCAGATACAGATACGCAGTATTTT.

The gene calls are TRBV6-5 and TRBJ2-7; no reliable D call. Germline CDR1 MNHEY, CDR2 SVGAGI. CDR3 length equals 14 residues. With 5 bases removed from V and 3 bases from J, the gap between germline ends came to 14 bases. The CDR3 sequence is CASSRELGFYEQYF. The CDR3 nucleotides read TGTGCCAGCAGTCGTGAATTGGGGTTCTACGAGCAGTACTTC.

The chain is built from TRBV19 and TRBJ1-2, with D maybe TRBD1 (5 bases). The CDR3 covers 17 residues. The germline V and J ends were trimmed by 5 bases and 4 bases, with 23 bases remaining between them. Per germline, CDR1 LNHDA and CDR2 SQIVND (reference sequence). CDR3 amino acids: CASSDGTAQRRGYGYTF. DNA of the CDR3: TGTGCCAGTAGTGACGGGACCGCTCAACGACGGGGCTATGGCTACACCTTC.

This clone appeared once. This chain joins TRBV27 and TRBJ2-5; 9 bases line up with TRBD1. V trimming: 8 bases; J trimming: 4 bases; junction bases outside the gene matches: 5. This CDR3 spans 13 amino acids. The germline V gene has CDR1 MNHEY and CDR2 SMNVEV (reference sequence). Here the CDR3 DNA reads TGTGCCAGCGGACAGGGGCAGGGAGAGACCCAGTACTTC. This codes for CASGQGQGETQYF.

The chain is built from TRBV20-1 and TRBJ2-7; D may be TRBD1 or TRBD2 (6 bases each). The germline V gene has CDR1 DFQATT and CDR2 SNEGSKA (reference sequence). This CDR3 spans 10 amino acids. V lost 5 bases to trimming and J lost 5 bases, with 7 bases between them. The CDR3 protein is CSAGGHEQYF. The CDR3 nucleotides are TGCAGTGCTGGGGGGCACGAGCAGTACTTC.

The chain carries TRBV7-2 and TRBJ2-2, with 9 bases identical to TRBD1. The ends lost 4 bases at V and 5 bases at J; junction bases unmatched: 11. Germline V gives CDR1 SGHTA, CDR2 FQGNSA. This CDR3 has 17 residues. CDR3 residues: CASSSHSGTGKTGELFF. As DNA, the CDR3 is TGTGCCAGCAGCTCCCATTCCGGGACAGGGAAGACCGGGGAGCTGTTTTTT.

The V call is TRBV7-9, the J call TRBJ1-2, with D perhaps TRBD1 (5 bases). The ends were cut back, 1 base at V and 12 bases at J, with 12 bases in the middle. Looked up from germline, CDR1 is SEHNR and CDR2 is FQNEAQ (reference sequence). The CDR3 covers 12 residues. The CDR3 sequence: CASSLVQGINTF. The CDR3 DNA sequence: TGTGCCAGCAGCTTAGTGCAGGGAATTAACACCTTC.

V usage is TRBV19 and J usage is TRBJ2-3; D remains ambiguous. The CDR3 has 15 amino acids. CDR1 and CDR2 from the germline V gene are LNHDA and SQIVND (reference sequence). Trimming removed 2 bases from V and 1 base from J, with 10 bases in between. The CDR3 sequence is CASSIMASGTDTQYF. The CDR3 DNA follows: TGTGCCAGTAGTATAATGGCGTCTGGCACAGATACGCAGTATTTT. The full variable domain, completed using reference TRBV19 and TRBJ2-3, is DGGITQSPKYLFRKEGQNVTLSCEQNLNHDAMYWYRQDPGQGLRLIYYSQIVNDFQKGDIAEGYSVSREKKESFPLTVTSAQKNPTAFYLCASSIMASGTDTQYFGPGTRLTVL.

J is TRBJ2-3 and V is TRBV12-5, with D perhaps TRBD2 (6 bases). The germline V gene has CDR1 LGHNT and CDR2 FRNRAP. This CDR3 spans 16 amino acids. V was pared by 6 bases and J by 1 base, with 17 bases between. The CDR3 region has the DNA TGTGCTAGTGGGCGGGACTCCGGGAAGGGCACAGATACGCAGTATTTT. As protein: CASGRDSGKGTDTQYF.

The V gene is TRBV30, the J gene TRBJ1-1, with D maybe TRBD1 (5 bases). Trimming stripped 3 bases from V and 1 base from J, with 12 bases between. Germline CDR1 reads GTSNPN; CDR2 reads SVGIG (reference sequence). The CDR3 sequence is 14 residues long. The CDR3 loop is CAWSEYRTNTEAFF. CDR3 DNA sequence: TGTGCCTGGAGCGAATACAGGACGAACACTGAAGCTTTCTTT.

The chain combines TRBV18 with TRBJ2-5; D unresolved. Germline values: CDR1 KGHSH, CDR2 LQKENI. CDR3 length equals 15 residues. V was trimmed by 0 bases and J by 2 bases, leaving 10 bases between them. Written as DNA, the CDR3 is TGTGCCAGCTCACCACCGGGAAAAAGGCAAGAGACCCAGTACTTC. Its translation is CASSPPGKRQETQYF.

This CDR3 reads CASSPTGVQPQHF. CDR3 coding DNA: TGTGCCAGCAGCCCGACAGGGGTCCAGCCCCAGCATTTT. The chain employs TRBV7-2 and TRBJ1-5, with TRBD1 matching 8 bases. CDR3 size: 13 residues. V lost 5 bases and J lost 7; bases outside the gene matches: 4. Germline lookup yields CDR1 SGHTA and CDR2 FQGNSA. Full variable domain (remainder filled in from reference TRBV7-2 and TRBJ1-5): GAGVSQSPSNKVTEKGKDVELRCDPISGHTALYWYRQSLGQGLEFLIYFQGNSAPDKSGLPSDRFSAERTGGSVSTLTIQRTQQEDSAVYLCASSPTGVQPQHFGDGTRLSIL.

CDR3: CSERLAGAAEQFF. The CDR3 bases are TGCAGCGAACGACTAGCGGGAGCGGCTGAGCAGTTCTTC. V is TRBV29-1 and J is TRBJ2-1; the match to TRBD2 covers 12 bases. After removal of 7 bases from V and 9 bases from J, the junction contained 7 bases not matched to a gene. This CDR3 region has 13 residues. Looked up from germline, CDR1 is SQVTM and CDR2 is ANQGSEA.

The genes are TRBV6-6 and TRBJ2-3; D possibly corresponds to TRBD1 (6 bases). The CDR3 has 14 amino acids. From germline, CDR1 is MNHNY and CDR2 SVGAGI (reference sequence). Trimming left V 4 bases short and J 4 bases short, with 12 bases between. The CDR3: CASSSQGQSDTQYF. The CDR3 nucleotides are TGTGCCAGCAGTTCTCAGGGGCAGTCAGATACGCAGTATTTT.

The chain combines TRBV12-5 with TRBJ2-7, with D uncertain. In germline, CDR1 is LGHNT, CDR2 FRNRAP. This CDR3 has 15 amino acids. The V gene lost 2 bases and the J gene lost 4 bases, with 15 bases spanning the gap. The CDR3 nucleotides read TGTGCTAGTGGTTTGTTCCATCCGAGCCTGTACGAGCAGTACTTC. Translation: CASGLFHPSLYEQYF.

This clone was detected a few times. CDR3 coding DNA: TGTGCCAGCAGCTATACAGGTAGCAATCAGCCCCAGCATTTT. It specifies CASSYTGSNQPQHF. The J gene is TRBJ1-5, the V gene TRBV2, with TRBD1 as a possible D gene (5 bases). Germline assignment: CDR1 SNHLY and CDR2 FYNNEI. V was cut by 6 bases and J by 0 bases, with 9 bases left in between. The CDR3 spans 14 residues.

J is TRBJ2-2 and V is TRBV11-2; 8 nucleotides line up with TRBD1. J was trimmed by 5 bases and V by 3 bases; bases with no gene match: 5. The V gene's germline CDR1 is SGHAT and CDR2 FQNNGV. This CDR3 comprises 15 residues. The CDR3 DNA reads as TGTGCCAGCAGCTTGACGGGACAGGCAACCGGGGAGCTGTTTTTT. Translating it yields CASSLTGQATGELFF.

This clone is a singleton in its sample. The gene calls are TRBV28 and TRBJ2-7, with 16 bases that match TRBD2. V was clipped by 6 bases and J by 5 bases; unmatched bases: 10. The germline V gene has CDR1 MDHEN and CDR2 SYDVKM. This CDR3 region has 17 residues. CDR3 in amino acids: CASSPLGLAGGLDEQYF. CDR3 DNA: TGTGCCAGCAGCCCCCTGGGACTAGCGGGGGGGCTAGACGAGCAGTACTTC.